This T cell receptor beta chain was identified in a study of siplizumab effects on memory and regulatory T cells. Study outcomes and limitations: Naive T cells were seemingly more diverse than memory cells, and major contributions to the alloresponse seemed to be made by them. Tregs that proliferated in siplizumab cultures did not have their suppressive function confirmed.

With regard to this clone: No antigen is known for it.

Across three donor pairs, the naive, memory, effector memory and TEMRA subsets were sequenced without stimulation. The protocol was immunoSEQ multiplex PCR, while the TCRdb copy is restricted to in-frame clones and leaves out a portion. The data hold roughly 50,000 clones, with about 88% observed a single time. Trimming removed 5 bases from V and 0 bases from J, with 11 bases in between. Germline CDR1 is LNHDA and CDR2 is SQIVND (reference sequence). The CDR3 spans 15 residues. The source is a human donor in good health. What was sequenced was naive CD8+ T cells sorted from blood. V usage is TRBV19 and J usage is TRBJ1-3; D gene unclear. The CDR3 reads CASSPDAFSGNTIYF. DNA for the CDR3: TGTGCCAGTAGTCCGGACGCTTTCTCTGGAAACACCATATATTTT.